This TCR beta chain originates from a study of T cell responses to AZD1222 COVID-19 vaccine. Study-wide points: Repertoires in all cases were sampled only once the peak T cell response had passed.

Points on this clone: What it recognizes is unknown.

Trimming left V 5 bases short and J 1 base short, with 15 bases between. The germline V gene has CDR1 MDHEN and CDR2 SYDVKM. The CDR3 runs to 16 residues. This table comes from immunoSEQ multiplex PCR, and its TCRdb copy is limited to in-frame clones, with some not included. Here the sample spans roughly 120,000 clones, around 91% being singletons. Doses given second, at about 4 or about 12 weeks, were pooled. This clonotype was obtained from an adult who received the AZD1222 COVID-19 vaccine. This rearrangement joins TRBV28 to TRBJ2-1; D may be TRBD2 (5 bases). This specimen was peripheral blood, taken 28 days after the second AZD1222 dose. The CDR3 region has the DNA TGTGCCAGCAGTCCTGGACTCAGGCTTTCCTACAATGAGCAGTTCTTC. Its translation is CASSPGLRLSYNEQFF.